Below, one T cell receptor (beta chain) is given with its context. The sample comes from a study of response to subunit inactivated influenza vaccine. MiXCR, applied by TCRdb to the RT-PCR reads, yields one record per CDR3 protein. The sample has roughly 670,000 distinct CDR3 sequences, about 15% seen once. Germline CDR1 and CDR2: SGHDT and YYEEEE. V lost 1 base and J 9 bases, leaving 14 bases between the germline ends. The CDR3 sequence is 14 residues long. V usage is TRBV5-6 and J usage is TRBJ2-1; perhaps TRBD1 as D (5 bases). This TCR was recovered from a middle-aged man who received an inactivated influenza vaccine. Source: PBMCs from blood, taken 14 days before vaccination. In nucleotides, the CDR3 is TGTGCCAGCAGCTTGCGGCTAGGGGCCGGTGAGCAGTTCTTC. This gives the protein CASSLRLGAGEQFF.